Shown below are 14 T cell receptor beta chains from a single sample sequenced in a study of cytomegalovirus exposure and HLA in healthy donors. PCR amplification relied on 60 Vbeta primers (plus 13 Jbeta primers). The data were produced by immunoSEQ multiplex PCR, yet TCRdb's version contains in-frame clones alone and is incomplete. The repertoire includes around 100,000 clones, roughly 70% of them detected once, and roughly a tenth sits in the top ten. Input material: PBMCs. The receptors stem from a man aged 35 to 55 in good health and CMV-seropositive.

The V call is TRBV27, the J call TRBJ2-1, with D possibly being TRBD1 (5 bases). The germline gives CDR1 MNHEY, CDR2 SMNVEV (reference sequence). The V end was cut by 5 bases, the J end by 4 bases, with 9 bases between. The CDR3 contains 13 residues. In nucleotides, the CDR3 is TGTGCCAGCAGTACCAGGGTTTACAATGAGCAGTTCTTC. It encodes CASSTRVYNEQFF.

J is TRBJ1-1 and V is TRBV11-2; no definite D call. The germline V gene encodes CDR1 SGHAT and CDR2 FQNNGV. Trimming shortened V by 1 base and J by 4 bases, and 16 bases separated the two germline ends. This CDR3 spans 16 amino acids. CDR3 residues: CASSLGVGIGVTEAFF. CDR3 DNA sequence: TGTGCCAGCAGCTTAGGAGTAGGGATCGGGGTCACTGAAGCTTTCTTT.

This clone was detected ten times or more. The V call is TRBV14, the J call TRBJ1-2; the match to TRBD1 covers 10 bases. This CDR3 contains 13 residues. CDR1 is SGHDN and CDR2 is FVKESK in the germline V gene. After removal of 4 bases from V and 5 bases from J, the junction contained 1 base not matched to a gene. The DNA of the CDR3 is TGTGCCAGCAGCCTGGGACAGGGGTATGGCTACACCTTC. It codes for CASSLGQGYGYTF.

Remarks on this clone: This sample includes further DNA sequences coding for the same CDR3. The rearrangement uses TRBV5-1 and TRBJ2-5, with D unresolved. The CDR3 has 11 residues. Trimming took 1 base from V and 5 from J, leaving 3 bases between them. CDR1 and CDR2 (germline): SGHRS, YFSETQ. The CDR3 spells CASSLLETQYF. In DNA form, the CDR3 reads TGCGCCAGCAGCTTGCTGGAGACCCAGTACTTC.

This clone was found a few times. The chain joins TRBV10-3 to TRBJ1-5, with D perhaps matching TRBD1 (6 bases). The CDR3 has 16 amino acids. V was shortened by 2 bases and J by 1 base, with 12 bases between the two germline ends. Germline CDR1 is ENHRY and CDR2 is SYGVKD. The CDR3 DNA sequence: TGTGCCATCAGTGAGGAGGCTACAGGGAGCAATCAGCCCCAGCATTTT. It translates to CAISEEATGSNQPQHF.

The chain combines TRBV7-9 with TRBJ2-1; 10 nucleotides agree with TRBD2. The V gene end was trimmed by 5 bases and the J gene end by 9 bases; junction bases not matched to a gene: 10. This CDR3 is 15 amino acids long. The germline gives CDR1 SEHNR, CDR2 FQNEAQ (reference sequence). The chain's CDR3 is CASSRTLAGEGEQFF. The CDR3 nucleotides are TGTGCCAGCAGCCGAACCCTAGCGGGAGAGGGTGAGCAGTTCTTC.

Only one count was recorded for this clone. This chain uses TRBV6-5 with TRBJ2-1, with D perhaps matching TRBD2 (6 bases). This CDR3 comprises 15 residues. V dropped 5 bases and J dropped 0 bases, with 11 bases sitting between them. From germline, CDR1 is MNHEY and CDR2 SVGAGI. CDR3 sequence reads: CASSKQDYSYNEQFF. In DNA, the CDR3 is TGTGCCAGCAGTAAACAGGACTACTCCTACAATGAGCAGTTCTTC.

This chain links TRBV4-1 with TRBJ1-5; 7 bases line up with TRBD1. After removal of 4 bases from V and 0 bases from J, the junction contained 12 bases not matched to a gene. The CDR3 extends over 18 amino acids. Germline lookup yields CDR1 MGHRA and CDR2 YSYEKL. The chain's CDR3 is CASSPGQTWGHSNQPQHF. In DNA form, the CDR3 reads TGCGCCAGCAGCCCGGGACAGACATGGGGACATAGCAATCAGCCCCAGCATTTT.

The J gene is TRBJ2-2, the V gene TRBV12-5; tentative D call: TRBD1 (5 bases). V gave up 2 bases and J gave up 2 bases, with 12 bases separating them. Germline values: CDR1 LGHNT, CDR2 FRNRAP. The CDR3 runs to 16 residues. The CDR3 coding sequence is TGTGCTAGTGGTTTGAGGGCAGGGCACAACACCGGGGAGCTGTTTTTT. Its protein is CASGLRAGHNTGELFF.

The chain has TRBV5-1 and TRBJ2-1, with 7 bases lining up with TRBD2. Looked up from germline, CDR1 is SGHRS and CDR2 is YFSETQ. The CDR3 totals 14 residues. The J segment lost 5 bases and the V segment lost 4 bases, leaving 6 bases of the junction unmatched. The CDR3 is CASSQRLADNEQFF. The CDR3 nucleotides are TGCGCCAGCAGCCAGAGGCTAGCGGACAATGAGCAGTTCTTC.

The CDR3 bases are TGTGCCGTGGGTGAGGCCCTTCTTATAAACATTCAGTACTTC. This translates into CAVGEALLINIQYF. The chain couples TRBV6-1 to TRBJ2-4; D remains ambiguous. V lost 11 bases to trimming and J lost 6 bases, with 20 bases between them. The CDR3 runs 14 residues. In germline, CDR1 is MNHNS, CDR2 SASEGT.

This chain uses TRBV29-1 with TRBJ1-2, with a weak D call TRBD1 (6 bases). The CDR3 consists of 14 residues. V was pared by 7 bases and J by 4 bases, with 19 bases between. The germline V gene encodes CDR1 SQVTM and CDR2 ANQGSEA. The CDR3 region has the DNA TGCAGCGCTCGGTTTGGGGGCGGAAGCTATGGCTACACCTTC. Translating it yields CSARFGGGSYGYTF.

V gene TRBV7-6 combines with J gene TRBJ1-1, with a weak D call TRBD1 (5 bases). Per germline, CDR1 SGHVS and CDR2 FNYEAQ. V lost 5 bases to trimming and J lost 6 bases, with 16 bases between them. The CDR3 length is 14 residues. CDR3 DNA: TGTGCCAGCAGCCCATCTCAGGGTAGGTCTGAAGCTTTCTTT. Its protein is CASSPSQGRSEAFF. The full variable domain, with the rest looked up from reference TRBV7-6 and TRBJ1-1, is GAGVSQSPRYKVTKRGQDVALRCDPISGHVSLYWYRQALGQGPEFLTYFNYEAQQDKSGLPNDRFSAERPEGSISTLTIQRTEQRDSAMYRCASSPSQGRSEAFFGQGTRLTVV.

This chain links TRBV2 with TRBJ2-2; D unclear. V lost 5 bases to trimming and J lost 2 bases, with 9 bases between them. CDR1 and CDR2 from the germline V gene are SNHLY and FYNNEI. This CDR3 contains 14 residues. This chain's CDR3 is CASSPEYNTGELFF. The CDR3 region has the DNA TGTGCCAGCAGTCCGGAGTACAACACCGGGGAGCTGTTTTTT.